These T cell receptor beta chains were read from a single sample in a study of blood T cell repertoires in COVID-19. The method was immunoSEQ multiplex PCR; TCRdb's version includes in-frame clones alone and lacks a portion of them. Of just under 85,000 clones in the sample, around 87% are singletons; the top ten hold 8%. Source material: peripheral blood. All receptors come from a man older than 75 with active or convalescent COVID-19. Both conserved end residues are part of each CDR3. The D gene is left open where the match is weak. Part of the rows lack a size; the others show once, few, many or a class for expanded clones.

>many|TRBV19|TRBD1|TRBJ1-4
TGTGCCAGTTCTGGGACAGGGGGGGGAAAACTGTTTTTT
CASSGTGGGKLFF
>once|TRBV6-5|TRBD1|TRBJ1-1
TGTGCCAGCGGTCTACAGGGGGTGAGCACTGAAGCTTTCTTT
CASGLQGVSTEAFF
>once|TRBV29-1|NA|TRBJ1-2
TGCAGCGCTGTTGAGGGTGCGAATGGCTACACCTTC
CSAVEGANGYTF
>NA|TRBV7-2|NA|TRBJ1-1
TGTGCCAGCAGCTTGGGGGGGATAATGAACACTGAAGCTTTCTTT
CASSLGGIMNTEAFF
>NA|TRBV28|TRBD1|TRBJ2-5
TGTGCCAGCTCAGACAGGGGGCTAGGGACCCAGTACTTC
CASSDRGLGTQYF
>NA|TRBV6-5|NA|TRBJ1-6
TGTGCCAGCATGGCCGTCGCGCGGTATAATTCACCCCTCCACTTT
CASMAVARYNSPLHF
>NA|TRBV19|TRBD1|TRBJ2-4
TGTGCCAGTAGTAGCCTTCGACAGGGGGCTATCGGCAAAAACATTCAGTACTTC
CASSSLRQGAIGKNIQYF
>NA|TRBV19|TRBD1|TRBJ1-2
TGTGCCAGTAGTCGACAGGGCCCACACTATGGCTACACCTTC
CASSRQGPHYGYTF
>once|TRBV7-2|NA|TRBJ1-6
TGTGCCAGCAGCGAGGGACTCCAAACTCGTTCACCCCTCCACTTT
CASSEGLQTRSPLHF
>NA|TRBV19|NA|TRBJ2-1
TGTGCCACCAGTAGAGGGACACCCTACAATGAGCAGTTCTTC
CATSRGTPYNEQFF
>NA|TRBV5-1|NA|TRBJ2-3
TGCGCCAGCAGCCTTAGCGGCACCACAGATACGCAGTATTTT
CASSLSGTTDTQYF
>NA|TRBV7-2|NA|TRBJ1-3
TGTGCCAGCAGCTTCTATGGAAACACCATATATTTT
CASSFYGNTIYF
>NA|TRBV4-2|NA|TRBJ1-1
TGTGCCAGCAGCCAAGAGGAGGTGAACACTGAAGCTTTCTTT
CASSQEEVNTEAFF
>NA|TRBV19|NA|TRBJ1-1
TGTGCCAGTAGTGTCCGTATGAACACTGAAGCTTTCTTT
CASSVRMNTEAFF
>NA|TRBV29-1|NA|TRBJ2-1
TGCAGCGTTGGATTAGAGGAGCAGTTCTTC
CSVGLEEQFF
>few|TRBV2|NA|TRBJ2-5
TGTGCCAGCTCGGACCAAGAGACCCAGTACTTC
CASSDQETQYF
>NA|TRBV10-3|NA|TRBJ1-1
TGTGCCATCAGGCACGCACAGAACACTGAAGCTTTCTTT
CAIRHAQNTEAFF
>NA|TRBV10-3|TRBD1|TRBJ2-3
TGTGCCACCAAGGACAGGGCCGCAGATACGCAGTATTTT
CATKDRAADTQYF
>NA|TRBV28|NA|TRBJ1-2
TGTGCCAGCAGTCAAGGGGAAGGCTACACCTTC
CASSQGEGYTF
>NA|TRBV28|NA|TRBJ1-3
TGTGCCGCCAGCAGGGAACCCCCCACTGGAAACACCATATATTTT
CAASREPPTGNTIYF
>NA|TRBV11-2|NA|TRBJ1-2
TGTGCCAGCAGCTTAGACACATTCTATGGCTACACCTTC
CASSLDTFYGYTF
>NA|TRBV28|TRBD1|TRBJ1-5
TGTGCCTGGGGACGGGACAGCCTCAATCAGCCCCAGCATTTT
CAWGRDSLNQPQHF
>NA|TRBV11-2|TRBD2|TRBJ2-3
TGTGCCAGCAGCCCCCGGACTAGCGGGAGCACAGATACGCAGTATTTT
CASSPRTSGSTDTQYF
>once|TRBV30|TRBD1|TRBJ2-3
TGTGCCTGGAGGACAGGGTTTACAGATACGCAGTATTTT
CAWRTGFTDTQYF
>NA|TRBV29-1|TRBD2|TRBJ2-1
TGCAGCGTACTCCTGGGGGGGTCCGCGAATGAGCAGTTCTTC
CSVLLGGSANEQFF
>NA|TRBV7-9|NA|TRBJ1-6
TGTGCCAGCAGAAACTCGGCCGCCGGACAGTCTAATAATTCACCCCTCCACTTT
CASRNSAAGQSNNSPLHF
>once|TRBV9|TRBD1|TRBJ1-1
TGTGCCAGCAGCGATTCCAGGGGGAGGAACACTGAAGCTTTCTTT
CASSDSRGRNTEAFF
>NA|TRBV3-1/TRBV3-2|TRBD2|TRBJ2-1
TGTGCCAGCCCTCAGGCCGGGAGGGACTCCTACAATGAGCAGTTCTTC
CASPQAGRDSYNEQFF
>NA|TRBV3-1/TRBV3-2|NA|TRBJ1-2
TGTGCCAGCAGCCAAGGAAGGGGGACACCTTCGCACACCTTC
CASSQGRGTPSHTF
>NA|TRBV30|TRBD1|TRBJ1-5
TGTGCCTGGGACCAGGGGGCCGGTCAGCCCCAGCATTTT
CAWDQGAGQPQHF
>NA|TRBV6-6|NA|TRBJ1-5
TGTGCCAGCAGCCACGACTATCAGCCCCAGCATTTT
CASSHDYQPQHF
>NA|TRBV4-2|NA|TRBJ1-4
TGTGCCAGCAGCCAAGACAGGCCCAATGAAAAACTGTTTTTT
CASSQDRPNEKLFF
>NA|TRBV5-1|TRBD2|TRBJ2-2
TGCGCCAGCAGCGTACTAGCGGGAGGAACCCCCGGGGAGCTGTTTTTT
CASSVLAGGTPGELFF
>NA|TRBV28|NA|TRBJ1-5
TGTGCCAGCACCCCTGGGCTAGGGGTGGGTCAGCCCCAGCATTTT
CASTPGLGVGQPQHF
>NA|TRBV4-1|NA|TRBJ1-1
TGCGCCAGCAGCCAAGATAGAGGGATGAACACTGAAGCTTTCTTT
CASSQDRGMNTEAFF
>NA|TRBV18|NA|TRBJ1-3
TGTGCCAGCTCACCATTGTCAGACCTACTAAACTCTGGAAACACCATATATTTT
CASSPLSDLLNSGNTIYF
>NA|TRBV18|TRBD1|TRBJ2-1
TGTGCCAGCTCACCGGACAGGGCCTCCTACAATGAGCAGTTCTTC
CASSPDRASYNEQFF
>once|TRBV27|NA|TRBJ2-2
TGTGCCAGCCTCCGGGGTTCCGATGGCACCGGGGAGCTGTTTTTT
CASLRGSDGTGELFF
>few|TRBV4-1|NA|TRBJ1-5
TGCGCCAGCAGCCAAGATCTAACAGGATTGTATCAGCCCCAGCATTTT
CASSQDLTGLYQPQHF
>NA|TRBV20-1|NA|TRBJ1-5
TGCAGTGCTAGTAAACAGACCACCGGTCAGCCCCAGCATTTT
CSASKQTTGQPQHF
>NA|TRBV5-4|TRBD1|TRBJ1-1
TGTGCCAGCAGTCAGACAGGGATGGATGAAGCTTTCTTT
CASSQTGMDEAFF
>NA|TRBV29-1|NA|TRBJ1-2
TGCAGCGTTGAAGATCAGCAGAGCAGGGATAGCTACACCTTC
CSVEDQQSRDSYTF
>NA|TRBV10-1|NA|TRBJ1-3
TGCGCCAGCTGTACGGCTGGAAACACCATATATTTT
CASCTAGNTIYF
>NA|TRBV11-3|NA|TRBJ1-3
TGTGCCAGCAGCTTGAGGAGGGATGCCACCATATATTTT
CASSLRRDATIYF
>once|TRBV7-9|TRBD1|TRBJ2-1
TGTGCCAGCAGCGGAACCGGGACAGCGAACGATGAGCAGTTCTTC
CASSGTGTANDEQFF
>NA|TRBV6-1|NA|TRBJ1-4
TGTGCCAGCAGTGAAGCGGGGGGGGTCAATGAAAAACTGTTTTTT
CASSEAGGVNEKLFF
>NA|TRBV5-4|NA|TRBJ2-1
TGTGCCAGCAGCTCGTCTAGCGCGGGATATAATGAGCAGTTCTTC
CASSSSSAGYNEQFF
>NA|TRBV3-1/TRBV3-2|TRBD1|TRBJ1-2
TGTGCCAGCAGCCAGGGTACAGGGGGCAATAACTATGGCTACACCTTC
CASSQGTGGNNYGYTF
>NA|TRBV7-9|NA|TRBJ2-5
TGTGCCAGCAGCTACACGCAGGGGGAGACCCAGTACTTC
CASSYTQGETQYF
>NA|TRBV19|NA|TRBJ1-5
TGTGCCAGTAAAGTGGCAGGGAGGCAGCAGCCCCAGCATTTT
CASKVAGRQQPQHF
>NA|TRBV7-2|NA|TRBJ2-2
TGTGCCAGCAGCCCCGTGTGGAGGGGAAGCACCGGGGAGCTGTTTTTT
CASSPVWRGSTGELFF